The 24 T cell receptor beta chains reported below all come from one sample, sequenced in a study of blood T cell repertoires in COVID-19. Libraries were prepared by immunoSEQ multiplex PCR; TCRdb keeps only in-frame clonotypes and omits some of them. The sample consists of about 250,000 clones, about 82% of them appearing once. The sequencing sample was made of peripheral blood. The receptors were sampled from a woman aged 80 or older with COVID-19, enrolled during active disease.

The chain links TRBV10-1 to TRBJ2-2; tentatively, D is TRBD1 (6 bases). Trimming removed 5 bases at V and 1 base at J, with 8 bases between. CDR1 and CDR2 (germline): WNHNN, SYGVQD (reference sequence). CDR3 length: 14 amino acids. The CDR3, as DNA: TGCGCCAGCAGTTCACAGGGGAACACCGGGGAGCTGTTTTTT. Encoded protein: CASSSQGNTGELFF.

The chain has TRBV12-3 or TRBV12-4 and TRBJ2-7, with 7 bases lining up with TRBD1. V trimming: 4 bases; J trimming: 5 bases; junction bases outside the gene matches: 5. This CDR3 region has 13 residues. CDR3 in DNA: TGTGCCAGCAGTTCCCTACAGGGGAACGAGCAGTACTTC. Protein sequence: CASSSLQGNEQYF.

The chain links TRBV7-2 to TRBJ1-6; no clear D. CDR1 and CDR2 (germline): SGHTA, FQGNSA. The CDR3 has 15 residues. Between the trimmed V and J ends, which lost 4 bases and 6 bases, there was a span of 13 bases. Here the CDR3 reads CASSSQVTTNSPLHF. The CDR3 DNA reads TGTGCCAGCAGCTCCCAGGTTACCACTAATTCACCCCTCCACTTT.

The V call is TRBV7-3, the J call TRBJ2-1, with TRBD1 matching over 11 bases. From germline, CDR1 is SGHTA and CDR2 FQGTGA. The CDR3 consists of 16 residues. Trimming at V came to 5 bases and at J to 7 bases, leaving 10 bases not matched to a gene. This CDR3 reads CASSPRTGGGTNEQFF. The CDR3 DNA sequence: TGTGCCAGCAGCCCTCGGACAGGGGGCGGTACAAATGAGCAGTTCTTC.

V gene TRBV3-1 (or the pseudogene TRBV3-2) combines with J gene TRBJ1-4, with 7 bases that match TRBD1. The junction had 6 bases not matched to a gene; V was cut back by 4 bases and J by 4 bases. CDR1 is LGHDT, CDR2 YNNKEL, per germline (reference sequence). This CDR3 has 15 amino acids. In DNA form, the CDR3 reads TGTGCCAGCAGCCTTTCGGACAGGAGTAATGAAAAACTGTTTTTT. Protein product: CASSLSDRSNEKLFF.

This clone came up many times. This chain connects TRBV11-2 to TRBJ2-5; 8 nucleotides match TRBD2. This CDR3 has 15 amino acids. The V gene end was trimmed by 6 bases and the J gene end by 5 bases; junction bases not matched to a gene: 11. Germline values: CDR1 SGHAT, CDR2 FQNNGV. Here the CDR3 reads CASRTDGGAGETQYF. CDR3 nucleotide sequence: TGTGCCAGCAGGACCGACGGGGGGGCCGGGGAGACCCAGTACTTC.

The rearrangement uses TRBV28 and TRBJ2-2; possible D gene TRBD2, 6 bases. Germline V gives CDR1 MDHEN, CDR2 SYDVKM. V shed 6 bases and J shed 0 bases, with 14 bases lying between them. There are 16 residues in the CDR3. The CDR3 region is CASSPLGGPNTGELFF. CDR3 bases: TGTGCCAGCAGCCCACTGGGGGGACCGAACACCGGGGAGCTGTTTTTT.

The chain recombines TRBV7-9 with TRBJ1-1; D might be TRBD1 (5 bases). Germline CDR1 is SEHNR and CDR2 is FQNEAQ (reference sequence). Trimming removed 2 bases at V and 10 bases at J, with 17 bases between. The CDR3 has 14 residues. In DNA form, the CDR3 reads TGTGCCAGCAGCTTACAGGGTAGCTCCTCGGGAGCTTTCTTT. This encodes CASSLQGSSSGAFF.

This rearrangement joins TRBV5-1 to TRBJ2-3; TRBD2 is a possible D gene (6 bases). CDR1 is SGHRS and CDR2 is YFSETQ in the germline V gene. The CDR3 covers 16 residues. V was pared by 0 bases and J by 2 bases, with 13 bases between. The chain's CDR3 is CASSLAGGIHTDTQYF. The CDR3 region has the DNA TGCGCCAGCAGCTTGGCTGGAGGGATACACACAGATACGCAGTATTTT.

V gene TRBV5-8 combines with J gene TRBJ1-5, with no clear D. The CDR3 length is 16 residues. With 0 bases removed from V and 1 base from J, the gap between germline ends came to 11 bases. Germline V gene data show CDR1 as SGHTS and CDR2 as YDEGEE. The CDR3 is CASSLARGKSNQPQHF. The CDR3 DNA reads as TGTGCCAGCAGCTTGGCTCGGGGAAAGAGCAATCAGCCCCAGCATTTT. Together with reference TRBV5-8 and TRBJ1-5, the CDR3 gives the full variable domain: EAGVTQSPTHLIKTRGQQATLRCSPISGHTSVYWYQQALGLGLQFLLWYDEGEERNRGNFPPRFSGRQFPNYSSELNVNALELEDSALYLCASSLARGKSNQPQHFGDGTRLSIL.

The rearrangement links TRBV13 to TRBJ2-3, with 8 bases that match TRBD2. CDR1 and CDR2 (germline): PRHDT, FYEKMQ (reference sequence). The V gene end was trimmed by 4 bases and the J gene end by 5 bases; junction bases not matched to a gene: 8. The CDR3 is made up of 15 amino acids. This CDR3 reads CASSSPAGVVDTQYF. Written as DNA, the CDR3 is TGTGCCAGCAGCTCCCCAGCGGGGGTGGTAGATACGCAGTATTTT.

The chain employs TRBV5-1 and TRBJ1-1; possible D gene TRBD1, 5 bases. Germline V gives CDR1 SGHRS, CDR2 YFSETQ. V was pared by 1 base and J by 3 bases, with 13 bases between. The CDR3 loop spans 15 amino acids. The CDR3 region has the DNA TGCGCCAGCAGCTTGCTCACCGGGACTTACACTGAAGCTTTCTTT. Translation gives CASSLLTGTYTEAFF. The variable domain in full, with the rest retrieved from reference TRBV5-1 and TRBJ1-1, is KAGVTQTPRYLIKTRGQQVTLSCSPISGHRSVSWYQQTPGQGLQFLFEYFSETQRNKGNFPGRFSGRQFSNSRSEMNVSTLELGDSALYLCASSLLTGTYTEAFFGQGTRLTVV.

This chain uses TRBV27 with TRBJ2-2, with 8 bases that match TRBD1. V shed 7 bases, J shed 2 bases, and the junction held 9 bases outside the gene matches. Germline CDR1 MNHEY, CDR2 SMNVEV (reference sequence). The CDR3 spans 16 residues. The DNA of the CDR3 is TGTGCCAGCAAACTTGGACAGGGTACAAACACCGGGGAGCTGTTTTTT. It is translated as CASKLGQGTNTGELFF.

This clone was observed a handful of times. The gene calls are TRBV10-3 and TRBJ2-7, with a possible D match to TRBD1 (6 bases). CDR1 and CDR2 (germline): ENHRY, SYGVKD. This CDR3 has 18 amino acids. With 6 bases removed from V and 0 bases from J, the gap between germline ends came to 24 bases. The CDR3 bases are TGTGCCATCAGCAAGTCTTTCGACGGAACAGGGCCCTCCTACGAGCAGTACTTC. Residues: CAISKSFDGTGPSYEQYF.

The chain links TRBV5-1 to TRBJ2-3; 13 nucleotides match TRBD2. The CDR3 is 15 residues long. Germline CDR1 and CDR2: SGHRS and YFSETQ. J lost 3 bases, V lost 4 bases, and 2 bases had no gene match. CDR3 region: CASSMGLAGTDTQYF. In DNA form, the CDR3 reads TGCGCCAGCAGCATGGGACTAGCGGGGACAGATACGCAGTATTTT.

This clone was detected a few times. The chain is built from TRBV24-1 and TRBJ1-1, with D uncertain. Trimming stripped 5 bases from V and 1 base from J, with 13 bases between. Germline V gene sequence: CDR1 KGHDR, CDR2 SFDVKD. CDR3 length: 15 amino acids. DNA for the CDR3: TGTGCCACCAGTGGTTCCGGCAGGTCGAACACTGAAGCTTTCTTT. Protein product: CATSGSGRSNTEAFF.

The chain employs TRBV5-7 and TRBJ1-1; D perhaps matches TRBD1 (5 bases). TRBV5-7 qualifies as an ORF whose function is uncertain. The length of the CDR3 is 16 residues. The V and J ends lost 4 bases and 1 base respectively, with 17 bases between them. CDR3 sequence (DNA): TGTGCCAGCAGCCGGGAGGTGAGGGGCCCGAACACTGAAGCTTTCTTT. It specifies CASSREVRGPNTEAFF.

The chain combines TRBV19 with TRBJ1-6; the D is unclear. Trimming took 3 bases from V and 7 from J, leaving 7 bases between them. This CDR3 region has 13 residues. Germline CDR1 is LNHDA and CDR2 is SQIVND (reference sequence). In nucleotides, the CDR3 is TGTGCCAGTAGTATCAAGCCAAATTCACCCCTCCACTTT. This encodes CASSIKPNSPLHF.

This clone has a handful of counts. CDR3 region: CATFQGKNEQFF. The CDR3 coding sequence is TGTGCCACCTTCCAGGGTAAGAATGAGCAGTTCTTC. The chain combines TRBV10-3 with TRBJ2-1; TRBD1 might be the D (5 bases). Deletions cut 10 bases from V and 7 bases from J, with 14 bases between. Germline lookup yields CDR1 ENHRY and CDR2 SYGVKD. The CDR3 has 12 residues.

The chain recombines TRBV11-2 with TRBJ1-1; D perhaps matches TRBD1 (6 bases). The germline CDR1 and CDR2 sequences are SGHAT and FQNNGV. The CDR3 contains 13 residues. With 6 bases removed from V and 1 base from J, the gap between germline ends came to 9 bases. The DNA of the CDR3 is TGTGCCAGCAGAGTACAGGGGAACACTGAAGCTTTCTTT. It translates to CASRVQGNTEAFF.

The chain couples TRBV19 to TRBJ1-6, with a possible D match to TRBD1 (5 bases). Trimming pared 7 bases from V and 2 bases from J, leaving 12 bases between. Germline values: CDR1 LNHDA, CDR2 SQIVND (reference sequence). The CDR3 runs 15 residues. DNA of the CDR3: TGTGCCAGTAAAATACAGGACACCTATAATTCACCCCTCCACTTT. This encodes CASKIQDTYNSPLHF. Drawing the rest from reference TRBV19 and TRBJ1-6, the complete variable domain is DGGITQSPKYLFRKEGQNVTLSCEQNLNHDAMYWYRQDPGQGLRLIYYSQIVNDFQKGDIAEGYSVSREKKESFPLTVTSAQKNPTAFYLCASKIQDTYNSPLHFGNGTRLTVT.

The chain joins TRBV28 to TRBJ1-4; D is unresolved. The V and J ends lost 8 bases and 8 bases respectively, with 12 bases between them. CDR3 length: 12 amino acids. Germline assignment: CDR1 MDHEN and CDR2 SYDVKM. The CDR3 DNA reads as TGTGCCAGCGCATGGCAGATGGAAAAACTGTTTTTT. It encodes CASAWQMEKLFF.

J is TRBJ1-1 and V is TRBV28, with a possible D match to TRBD1 (6 bases). Germline assignment: CDR1 MDHEN and CDR2 SYDVKM. Trimming took 7 bases from V and 1 from J, leaving 13 bases between them. The CDR3 spans 14 residues. CDR3 nucleotides: TGTGCCAGCAAACTAACACAGGGGAACACTGAAGCTTTCTTT. This gives the protein CASKLTQGNTEAFF.

The chain uses TRBV28 and TRBJ1-2; the match to TRBD1 covers 7 bases. Germline-derived CDR1 and CDR2 are MDHEN and SYDVKM. The CDR3 has 15 amino acids. V gave up 4 bases and J gave up 5 bases; unmatched junction bases: 10. The CDR3 loop reads CASSSKGAGSYGYTF. CDR3 coding DNA: TGTGCCAGCAGTTCCAAGGGGGCAGGTTCTTATGGCTACACCTTC.